The rows below give T cell receptor beta chains drawn from one sample of a study of pediatric ulcerative colitis. Measured with immunoSEQ multiplex PCR; TCRdb has only the in-frame clones, and not every one. The data hold more than 45,000 clones, with about nine tenths observed a single time. The sample consisted of blood. These receptors were obtained from a boy younger than 18 who was a control in a study of pediatric ulcerative colitis. The CDR3 runs from the conserved cysteine through the conserved F or W. The order of the fields is J gene, clone size, V gene, D gene, CDR3 DNA, CDR3 protein. The D gene is left open where the match is weak. Rows give clone size only sometimes, using once, few, many, or a class for an expanded clone.

>TRBJ2-3|.|TRBV29-1|.
TGCAGCGGGAGGGGACAGTTGGTTGGCACAGATACGCAGTATTTT
CSGRGQLVGTDTQYF
>TRBJ1-4|.|TRBV7-6|.
TGTGCCAGCAGCTTAGCGAGAGGGGCGCCTAATGAAAAACTGTTTTTT
CASSLARGAPNEKLFF
>TRBJ2-3|.|TRBV5-6|TRBD2
TGTGCCAGCAGCTCTGGACTAGACGAGCTAGGGACAGATACGCAGTATTTT
CASSSGLDELGTDTQYF
>TRBJ2-7|.|TRBV25-1|TRBD1
TGTGCCAGCAGTAAACGACAGGGTAACTACGAGCAGTACTTC
CASSKRQGNYEQYF
>TRBJ2-5|.|TRBV18|TRBD2
TGTGCCAGCTCACGAAGACTAGCGGGAGATATGGGGAAAGAGACCCAGTACTTC
CASSRRLAGDMGKETQYF
>TRBJ1-2|.|TRBV6-1|.
TGTGCCAGCAGACAGGACCAACCTAACTATGGCTACACCTTC
CASRQDQPNYGYTF
>TRBJ1-3|.|TRBV13|.
TGTGCCAGCAGCTTATCTTACTCTGGAAACACCATATATTTT
CASSLSYSGNTIYF
>TRBJ1-1|.|TRBV6-1|.
TGTGCCAGCAGTGAGACCTACACTGAAGCTTTCTTT
CASSETYTEAFF
>TRBJ2-1|.|TRBV12-2|.
TGTGCAAGTCGCTTAGCGCTGTGGGTAGCGGGGTTAAACAATGAGCAGTTCTTC
CASRLALWVAGLNNEQFF
>TRBJ1-6|few|TRBV7-2|TRBD1
TGTGCCAGCAGCTTAGCAGGGGGCAGGGGGATATCACCCCTCCACTTT
CASSLAGGRGISPLHF
>TRBJ2-3|.|TRBV7-6|.
TGTGCCAGCAGTCACCCCACAGATACGCAGTATTTT
CASSHPTDTQYF